This TCR beta chain was captured in a study of shared clonotypes between healthy human individuals. Broader study findings: Around 5% was the fraction of naive CD4 clonotypes found shared across several donors.

On this clone itself: What it binds is unknown.

Assay execution took place at the deep level. The table came from immunoSEQ multiplex PCR; TCRdb's copy has only in-frame clones and leaves some out. Among about 2.4 million clones listed, over 85% were seen once. This CDR3 spans 14 amino acids. V lost 5 bases, J lost 1 base, and 10 bases lay in between. Germline assignment: CDR1 LNHDA and CDR2 SQIVND (reference sequence). The sample taken for sequencing was naive CD4+ T cells from PBMCs. Indicated subset: CD45RA+ positively selected. This rearrangement joins TRBV19 to TRBJ2-3, with D possibly being TRBD2 (7 bases). This receptor was obtained from a man between 18 and 29 years old in good health. Some clones in this sample may be carry-over from other donors' samples. The CDR3: CASSAGAGTDTQYF. The CDR3 nucleotides read TGTGCCAGTAGTGCGGGGGCCGGCACAGATACGCAGTATTTT.